This TCR beta chain was sequenced for a study of Ad26.COV2.S vaccination and SARS-CoV-2 variants. Across the study: Administration of Ad26.COV2.S was intramuscular, either once or twice 56 days apart.

CDR1 and CDR2 from the germline V gene are MGHRA and YSYEKL. The CDR3 consists of 15 residues. V trimming: 4 bases; J trimming: 9 bases; junction bases outside the gene matches: 12. Sequenced by immunoSEQ multiplex PCR; TCRdb stores in-frame clones only, minus some. The sample has approximately 450,000 clones; around 90% are singletons. Treatment here: roughly 18 received Ad26.COV2.S at low or high dose, single or two shots; 5 received placebo; per-sample allocation not given. Samples came from day 63 after the first vaccine or placebo injection. Sequencing was performed on peripheral blood, taken in a trial of Ad26.COV2.S vaccine versus placebo. The receptor was derived from a person aged 18-65 years who received the Ad26.COV2.S COVID-19 vaccine or a placebo. J is TRBJ2-1 and V is TRBV4-1, with 7 bases that match TRBD2. The CDR3 DNA follows: TGCGCCAGCAGCCCAGGGTCGTCGGGAGGCCGTGAGCAGTTCTTC. Protein product: CASSPGSSGGREQFF.